This T cell receptor (beta chain) was recorded in a study of blood T cell repertoires in COVID-19. Study in general: COVID-19 samples, acute and convalescent, were from the United States, Italy and Spain.

This clone was found once. The CDR3 is made up of 15 amino acids. Germline values: CDR1 SNHLY, CDR2 FYNNEI. The V gene end was trimmed by 2 bases and the J gene end by 4 bases; junction bases not matched to a gene: 2. The repertoire was sequenced with immunoSEQ multiplex PCR; TCRdb's copy has only in-frame clones and lacks some. Among over 200,000 clones listed, roughly 80% were seen once. The sequence came from a human donor in a cohort sampled during active COVID-19. The rearrangement uses TRBV2 and TRBJ2-5; 12 bases are shared with TRBD2. The sample was peripheral blood. The CDR3, as DNA: TGTGCCAGCAGTGAAACGGGACTAGCGGGAGAGACCCAGTACTTC. Translated: CASSETGLAGETQYF.